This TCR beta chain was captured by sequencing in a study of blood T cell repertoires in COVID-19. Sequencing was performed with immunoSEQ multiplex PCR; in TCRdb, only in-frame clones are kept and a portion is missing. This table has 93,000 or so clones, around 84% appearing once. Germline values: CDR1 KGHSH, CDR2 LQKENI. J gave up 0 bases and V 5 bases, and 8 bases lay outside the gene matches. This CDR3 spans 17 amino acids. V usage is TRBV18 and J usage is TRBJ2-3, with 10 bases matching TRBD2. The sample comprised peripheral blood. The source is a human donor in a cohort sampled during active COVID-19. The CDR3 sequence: CASSAKGLAPSTDTQYF. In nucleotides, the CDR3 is TGTGCCAGCTCAGCCAAGGGACTAGCGCCAAGCACAGATACGCAGTATTTT.